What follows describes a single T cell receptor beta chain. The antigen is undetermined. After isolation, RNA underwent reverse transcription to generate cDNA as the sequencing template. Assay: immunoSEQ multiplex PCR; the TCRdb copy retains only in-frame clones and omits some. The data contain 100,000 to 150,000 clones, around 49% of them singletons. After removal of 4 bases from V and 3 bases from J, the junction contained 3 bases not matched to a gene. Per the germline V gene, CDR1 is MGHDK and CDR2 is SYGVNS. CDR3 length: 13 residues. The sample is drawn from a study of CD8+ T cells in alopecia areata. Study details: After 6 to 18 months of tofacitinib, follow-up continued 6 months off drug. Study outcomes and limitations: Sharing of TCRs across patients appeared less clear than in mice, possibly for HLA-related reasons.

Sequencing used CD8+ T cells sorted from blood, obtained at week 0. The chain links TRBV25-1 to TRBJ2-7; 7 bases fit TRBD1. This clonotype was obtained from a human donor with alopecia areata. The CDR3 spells CASSAGTVYEQYF. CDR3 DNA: TGTGCCAGCAGTGCTGGGACAGTCTACGAGCAGTACTTC.